The present TCR beta chain was sequenced within a study of PD-1 and CTLA-4 blockade in melanoma. This CDR3 spans 14 amino acids. Trimming took 5 bases from V and 2 from J, leaving 10 bases between them. Germline assignment: CDR1 SEHNR and CDR2 FQNEAQ (reference sequence). This table comes from immunoSEQ multiplex PCR, and its TCRdb copy is limited to in-frame clones, with some not included. The sample lists 15,000 to 20,000 clones, roughly 73% seen once, with around a sixth in the top ten. This material consisted of CD8+ T cells from peripheral blood, taken before anti-PD-1 treatment. The chain links TRBV7-9 to TRBJ1-5; maybe TRBD1 (6 bases). The origin of this receptor is a human donor with melanoma. The CDR3 region is CASSGRGGNQPQHF. The CDR3 DNA reads as TGTGCCAGCAGCGGGAGGGGGGGCAATCAGCCCCAGCATTTT.